This TCR beta chain was sequenced during a study of blood T cell repertoires in COVID-19. In the study overall: Sites across the United States, Italy and Spain contributed samples from acute and convalescent COVID-19. T cells, B-cell-depleted T cells, or PBMCs supplied cDNA or gDNA.

In the study's own analysis: Reference gene primer amplification gave estimated nucleated cell counts. Clones were sequenced by immunoSEQ multiplex PCR, and TCRdb holds only the in-frame ones, with some missing. Clonal size and the V and J genes are those of that table, whereas D and trimming came from the DNA. Of 200,000 to 300,000 clones in the sample, 80% to 90% are singletons; the top ten hold around 1%. Assignments of participants to cohorts depended upon their own reported clinical history. CDR3 length equals 11 residues. In germline, CDR1 is LNHDA, CDR2 SQIVND (reference sequence). The chain combines TRBV19 with TRBJ1-5; D remains unclear. The receptor was derived from a man between 50 and 59 years old who had been exposed to COVID-19. The sequencing input was PBMCs or T cells enriched from blood (not recorded which). This CDR3 is CAVGSNQPQHF. The CDR3 nucleotides are TGTGCTGTCGGTAGCAATCAGCCCCAGCATTTT. Full variable domain (remainder filled in from reference TRBV19 and TRBJ1-5): DGGITQSPKYLFRKEGQNVTLSCEQNLNHDAMYWYRQDPGQGLRLIYYSQIVNDFQKGDIAEGYSVSREKKESFPLTVTSAQKNPTAFYLCAVGSNQPQHFGDGTRLSIL.